Sequencing of this T cell receptor beta chain was carried out in a study of T cell responses to AZD1222 COVID-19 vaccine. Findings and caveats of the study: Dominant CD4 TCR responses targeted spike regions 160-218 and 743-854. The reported proportion of spike-specific TCRs targeting unmutated variant regions was nearly half.

Notes on this clone: Its specificity is unknown. One end of the junction varies from germline; a read error may be responsible.

Assay used: immunoSEQ multiplex PCR; TCRdb lists only in-frame clones, some missing. The profile shows about 120,000 clones, approximately 90% of them singletons. This CDR3 has 11 residues. Per germline, CDR1 SGHNT and CDR2 YYREEE (reference sequence). This chain uses TRBV5-4 with TRBJ2-7; D could derive from TRBD1 or TRBD2 (5 bases each). This material consisted of peripheral blood, taken on day 0 of AZD1222 vaccination. This receptor was taken from an adult in good health. CDR3 protein: CASSWGDSSVF. In DNA, the CDR3 is TGTGCCAGCAGCTGGGGAGACAGCTCTGTCTTC.